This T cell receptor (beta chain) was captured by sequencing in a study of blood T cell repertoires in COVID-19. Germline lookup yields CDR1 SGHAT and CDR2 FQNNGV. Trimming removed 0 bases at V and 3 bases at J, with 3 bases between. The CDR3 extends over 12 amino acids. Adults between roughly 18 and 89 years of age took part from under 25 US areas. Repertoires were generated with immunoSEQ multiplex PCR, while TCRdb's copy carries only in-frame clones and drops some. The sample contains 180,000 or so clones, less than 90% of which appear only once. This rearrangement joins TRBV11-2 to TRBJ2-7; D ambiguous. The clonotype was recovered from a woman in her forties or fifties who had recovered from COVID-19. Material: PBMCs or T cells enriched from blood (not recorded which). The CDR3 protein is CASSLDGYEQYV. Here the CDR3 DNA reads TGTGCCAGCAGCTTAGACGGCTACGAGCAGTACGTC.